The clone carrying this T cell receptor (beta chain) has only a few counts. The antigen is undetermined. This entry comes from a study of T cell repertoires in cytomegalovirus infection. MiXCR, run by TCRdb on the reads, gives a single entry per CDR3 protein. The repertoire includes approximately 140,000 distinct CDR3 sequences, approximately 5.9% of them detected once, and roughly 18% sits in the top ten. The study's findings and limits: In two of eight donors, the top clonotype was HLA-C-restricted CMV-specific.

Sequencing was carried out using PBMCs. The clonotype comes from a human donor in good health (CMV status not recorded). Some clones in this sample may be carry-over from other donors' samples.

The CDR3 sequence is CATRRRRVGDTEAFF. The CDR3 bases are TGTGCCACCCGGCGTCGGCGCGTGGGGGACACTGAAGCTTTCTTT. This sequence joins TRBV7-8 and TRBJ1-1; D is possibly TRBD1 (5 bases). Germline CDR1 is SGHVS and CDR2 is FQNEAQ. The CDR3 extends over 15 amino acids. V lost 10 bases and J lost 3, with 21 bases in between.